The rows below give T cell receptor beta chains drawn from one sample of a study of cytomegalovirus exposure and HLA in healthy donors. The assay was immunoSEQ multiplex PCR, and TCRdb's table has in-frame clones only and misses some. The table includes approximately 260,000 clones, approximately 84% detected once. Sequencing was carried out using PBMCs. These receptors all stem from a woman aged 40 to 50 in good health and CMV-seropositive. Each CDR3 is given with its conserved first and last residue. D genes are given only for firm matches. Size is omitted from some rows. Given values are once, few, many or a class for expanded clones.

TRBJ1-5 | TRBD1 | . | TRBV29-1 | TGCAGCGTCCAGGGGGCTGGGCAGCCCCAGCATTTT | CSVQGAGQPQHF
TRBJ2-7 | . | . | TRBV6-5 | TGTGCCAGCTCACCGAAAGTTTCCTACGAGCAGTACTTC | CASSPKVSYEQYF
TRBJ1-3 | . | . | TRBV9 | TGTGCCAGCAGCTCCCGTAGGGGTTCAGGTGCTGGAAACACCATATATTTT | CASSSRRGSGAGNTIYF
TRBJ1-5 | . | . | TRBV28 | TGTGCCAGCAGTTTAGGTTGGGCAGGGTCTGGCAATCAGCCCCAGCATTTT | CASSLGWAGSGNQPQHF
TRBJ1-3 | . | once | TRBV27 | TGTGCCAGCAGGGGGCACTCTGGAAACACCATATATTTT | CASRGHSGNTIYF
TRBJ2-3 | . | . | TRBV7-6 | TGTGCCAGCAGCAAAGGAGACTCAGGCGGGAGCACAGATACGCAGTATTTT | CASSKGDSGGSTDTQYF
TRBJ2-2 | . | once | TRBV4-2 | TGTGCCAGCAGCCAAGTTGCGGCGAGTAACACCGGGGAGCTGTTTTTT | CASSQVAASNTGELFF
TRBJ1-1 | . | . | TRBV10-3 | TGTGCCATCAGTGAGTCGCCGACAGGAGACACTGAAGCTTTCTTT | CAISESPTGDTEAFF
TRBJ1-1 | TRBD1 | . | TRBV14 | TGTGCCAGCAGCCAAGGAAGGGGGCTTGGCACTGAAGCTTTCTTT | CASSQGRGLGTEAFF
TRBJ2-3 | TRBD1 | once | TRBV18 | TGTGCCAGCTCAGCGACAGGGGGTATTACAGATACGCAGTATTTT | CASSATGGITDTQYF
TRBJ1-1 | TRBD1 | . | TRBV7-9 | TGTGCCAGCATCAGAGACAGGGGGCACACTGAAGCTTTCTTT | CASIRDRGHTEAFF
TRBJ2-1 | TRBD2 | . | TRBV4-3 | TGCGCCAGCAGCCAAGAAAGCGGGAGGTACAATGAGCAGTTCTTC | CASSQESGRYNEQFF
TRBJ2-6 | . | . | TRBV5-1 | TGCGCCAGCAGCCCACTAAGTAACTCTGGGGCCAACGTCCTGACTTTC | CASSPLSNSGANVLTF
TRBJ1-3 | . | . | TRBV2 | TGTGCCAGCAGTGAATCGCCAGACTCTGGAAACACCATATATTTT | CASSESPDSGNTIYF
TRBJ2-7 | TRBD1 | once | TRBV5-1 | TGCGCCAGCAGCGCCCCCGGGACAGGGAGGTACGAGCAGTACTTC | CASSAPGTGRYEQYF
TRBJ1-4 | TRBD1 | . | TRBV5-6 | TGTGCCAGCAGCGCCGGTGAAAGAGGGGGCCACTCGAATGAAAAACTGTTTTTT | CASSAGERGGHSNEKLFF
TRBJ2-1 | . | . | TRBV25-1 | TGTGCCAGCAGTGAATCGGTCGGGGGAACCATCTACAATGAGCAGTTCTTC | CASSESVGGTIYNEQFF
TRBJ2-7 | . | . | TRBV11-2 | TGTGCCAGCAGCTTAGGGAGTTGGTACGAGCAGTACTTC | CASSLGSWYEQYF
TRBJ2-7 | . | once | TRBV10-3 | TGTGCCGCCGTACGAGGTCCGGGGAGCGAGCAGTACTTC | CAAVRGPGSEQYF
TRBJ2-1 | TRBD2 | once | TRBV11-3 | TGTGCCAGCAGCTTAGATGGACTAGCGGGAGTAGAGCAGTTCTTC | CASSLDGLAGVEQFF
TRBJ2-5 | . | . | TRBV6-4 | TGTGCCAGCAGTGACACGAGGTCCCTGGGGGGAGAGACCCAGTACTTC | CASSDTRSLGGETQYF
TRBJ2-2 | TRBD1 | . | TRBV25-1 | TGTGCCAGCAGGCCCCCGACAGGGACGGACACCGGGGAGCTGTTTTTT | CASRPPTGTDTGELFF
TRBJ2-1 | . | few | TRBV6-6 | TGTGCCAGCAGTTACTCGAGTGCGGCCCGCGTTGGTGAGCAGTTCTTC | CASSYSSAARVGEQFF
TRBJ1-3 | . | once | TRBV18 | TGTGCCAGCTCACCAGTCGCAGGCATCTCTGGAAACACCATATATTTT | CASSPVAGISGNTIYF
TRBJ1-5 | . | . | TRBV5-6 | TGTGCCAGCAGCCGCGGGGCGTACAATCAGCCCCAGCATTTT | CASSRGAYNQPQHF
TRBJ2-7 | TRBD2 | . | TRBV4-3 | TGCGCCAGCAGCCAAGAAACTAGCGGCCACTCCTACGAGCAGTACTTC | CASSQETSGHSYEQYF
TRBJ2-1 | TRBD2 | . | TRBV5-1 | TGCGCCAGCAGCTTGTTGGCTAGCGGGAGGGCTAGGAATGAGCAGTTCTTC | CASSLLASGRARNEQFF
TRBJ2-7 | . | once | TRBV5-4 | TGTGCCAGCAGCCTTGAGCCCTACGAGCAGTACTTC | CASSLEPYEQYF
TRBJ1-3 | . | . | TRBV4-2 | TGTGCCAGCAGCCAAGTGGCCTATGAGGATGGCATATATTTT | CASSQVAYEDGIYF
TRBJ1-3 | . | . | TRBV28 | TGTGCCAGCAGTCACTCCCTGCTCGTTGGAAACACCATATATTTT | CASSHSLLVGNTIYF
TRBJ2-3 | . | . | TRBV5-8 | TGTGCCAGCAGCTTGGGAGGGAGGACAGATACGCAGTATTTT | CASSLGGRTDTQYF
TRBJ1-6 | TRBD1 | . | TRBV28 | TGTGCCAGCAGTTTTGACAGGGGGCCCGGAAGCTCCTATAATTCACCCCTCCACTTT | CASSFDRGPGSSYNSPLHF
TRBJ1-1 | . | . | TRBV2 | TGTGCCAGCAGACAAGACAATACTGAAGCTTTCTTT | CASRQDNTEAFF
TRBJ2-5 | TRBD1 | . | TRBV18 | TGTGCCAGCTCACCTTTCTCGTCCGGGACAGGGCGTCGCCAAGAGACCCAGTACTTC | CASSPFSSGTGRRQETQYF
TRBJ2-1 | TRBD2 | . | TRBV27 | TGTGCCAGCAGACCAGGGACTAGCGGGAGGGCTGATGAGCAGTTCTTC | CASRPGTSGRADEQFF
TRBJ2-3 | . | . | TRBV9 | TGTGCCAGCAGCGGGGGGGACGATACGCAGTATTTT | CASSGGDDTQYF
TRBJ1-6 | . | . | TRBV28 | TGTGCCAGCAGTTCCCTCCCGGGTCCGTGGCACTTT | CASSSLPGPWHF
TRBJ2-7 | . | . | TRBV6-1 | TGTGCCAGCAGTGAACAGGGGTCGGTTGGCGAGCAGTACTTC | CASSEQGSVGEQYF
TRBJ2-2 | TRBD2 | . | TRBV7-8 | TGTGCCAGCAGCCGTCCTAGCGGGAGGCCCGGGACTAACACCGGGGAGCTGTTTTTT | CASSRPSGRPGTNTGELFF
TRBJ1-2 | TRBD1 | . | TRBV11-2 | TGTGCCAGCAGCTTAAACAGGGGGGCTAACTATGGCTACACCTTC | CASSLNRGANYGYTF
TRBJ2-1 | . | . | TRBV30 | TGTGCCTGGAGTTTCAGGGGCGGGAGCTCCTACAATGAGCAGTTCTTC | CAWSFRGGSSYNEQFF
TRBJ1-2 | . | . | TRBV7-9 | TGTGCCAGCAGCCTCAGGGACACCTATGGCTACACCTTC | CASSLRDTYGYTF
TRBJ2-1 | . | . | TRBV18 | TGTGCCAGCTCACCAACAGGCAATGAGCAGTTCTTC | CASSPTGNEQFF
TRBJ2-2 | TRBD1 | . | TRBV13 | TGTGCCAGCAGCCCCCGACGGACAGGACTCGCGGGCACCGGGGAGCTGTTTTTT | CASSPRRTGLAGTGELFF
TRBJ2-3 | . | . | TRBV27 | TGTGCCAGCAGTTCAGGCACAGATACGCAGTATTTT | CASSSGTDTQYF
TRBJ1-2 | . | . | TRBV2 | TGTGCCAGCAGTGAGGACAGCTACTATGGCTACACCTTC | CASSEDSYYGYTF
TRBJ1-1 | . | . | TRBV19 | TGTGCCAGTAGTAGGGGGCAGGGGTGGTCTGAAGCTTTCTTT | CASSRGQGWSEAFF
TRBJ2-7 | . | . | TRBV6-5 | TGTGCCAGCCGATTACAGGGCTCCTACGAGCAGTACTTC | CASRLQGSYEQYF
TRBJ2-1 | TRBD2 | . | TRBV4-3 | TGCGCCAGCAGCCAAGATTTAGCGGGAGTGGTCTACAATGAGCAGTTCTTC | CASSQDLAGVVYNEQFF
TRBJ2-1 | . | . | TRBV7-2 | TGTGCCAGCAGCTTATATCATCGGTCCAATGAGCAGTTCTTC | CASSLYHRSNEQFF
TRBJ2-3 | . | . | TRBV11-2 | TGTGCCAGCAGCCCTAGGCTTGAGGGCTACACAGATACGCAGTATTTT | CASSPRLEGYTDTQYF
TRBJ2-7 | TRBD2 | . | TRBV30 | TGTGCCTGGAGTGGCGGGGGGTCCTACGAGCAGTACTTC | CAWSGGGSYEQYF
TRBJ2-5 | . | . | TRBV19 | TGTGCCAGTAGTCCCCTCCTCAGACAAGAGACCCAGTACTTC | CASSPLLRQETQYF
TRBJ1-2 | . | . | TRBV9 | TGTGCCAGCAGCGTGGGAGGAGGTGACTATGGCTACACCTTC | CASSVGGGDYGYTF
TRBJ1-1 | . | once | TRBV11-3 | TGTGCCAGCAGCTTCCTGGGGCGAAGCACTGAAGCTTTCTTT | CASSFLGRSTEAFF